This T cell receptor beta chain originates from a study of T cell responses to AZD1222 COVID-19 vaccine (dated by TCRdb to the early 2020s). A note on the overall study: A total of 230 to 250 trial participants underwent TCR sequencing, of whom about 210 received two doses of AZD1222 and around 26 received two doses of the MenACWY control vaccine. Enrollment into the trials was organized by age into subgroups of 18-55, 56-69 and 70-plus years, and those subgroups contained roughly 150, 30 and 60 TCR-sequenced participants, respectively.

What the authors observed across the whole study: Because no samples from the day 14 peak response were available, repertoires could be characterized only after the peak T cell response. The vaccine-associated CD4 TCRs covered the entire spike protein, and the dominant responses fell in regions 160-218 and 743-854. Reportedly, almost half of the unique spike-specific TCRs recognized epitopes lying outside the regions that are mutated in the B.1.351 and B.1.1.7 variants. After two AZD1222 doses, both the breadth and the depth of spike-specific TCRs were significantly higher than at day 0 and than in MenACWY recipients. The 56-69-year group was small, and its depth increase did not reach significance, likely because of low power. Participants were mostly white British, with more females than males. The authors suggested clonal diversity may have been underestimated. Conclusions about previously exposed vaccinees are limited because only a handful of AZD1222 recipients were SARS-CoV-2 seropositive at baseline.

Remarks on this clone: What antigen it recognizes has not been identified. The sample holds no much larger clone one base away, and base qualities are not on file.

Including cysteine and phenylalanine, the CDR3 has 15 amino acids. Of the read, only the CDR3 DNA is kept; its 45 bases are in frame from base 1. V and J lose 6 bases and 5 bases, and a span of 19 bases separates them. Based on the germline V gene (reference sequence), the CDR1 and CDR2 sequences are MNHEY and SMNVEV. What the time point label conveys for this sample: about 28 days (+/-7) after the second vaccine dose. AZD1222 recipients whose second dose came at about 4 weeks and those whose second dose came at about 12 weeks were combined into one group, since spike-specific TCR depth and breadth did not differ between the two schedules. Samples from vaccinated people were obtained from the UK trials COV001 and COV002, which included a single-blind randomized controlled phase 2/3 trial of AZD1222 (ChAdOx1 nCoV-19) in healthy adults. Trial participant PBMC samples were collected at day 0 and day 28 after the second dose for TCRbeta chain sequencing.

The CDR3 regions of human TCRbeta chains were subjected to immunosequencing. Turning to the authors' computational methods: TCRs in the repertoires were matched against a reference library of SARS-CoV-2-specific TCRs that had been generated with the MIRA antigen-specificity platform. Breadth was defined as the fraction of unique TCRs that were SARS-CoV-2-associated, and depth was defined as the fraction of total T cells that were SARS-CoV-2-associated. Using the MIRA data, each spike-specific TCR was assigned both to the spike region to which the TCR was reactive and to a CD4 or CD8 class. Log10-transformed breadth and depth values were compared by one-way ANOVA with Sidak's multiple comparisons tests. TCRdb took over this immuneACCESS table, retaining in-frame rearrangements with V and J assigned. Such tables are incomplete; in checked studies, under half of the missing clones stem from an unresolved V gene, and the remainder is unexplained. The V and J calls and clone size were taken over from that table, and D and trimming were inferred from the DNA. The sample table holds roughly 150,000 clones, of which approximately 90% were seen once. The top ten constitute 9% to 9.5% of the sample.

The source was peripheral blood, collected 28 days after the second AZD1222 dose. The chain employs TRBV27 and TRBJ1-2, with TRBD1 tentatively as D gene (6 bases match). The sequence was collected from an adult who received the AZD1222 COVID-19 vaccine. In nucleotide form, the sequence is TGTGCCAGCAGGGAAAGGCGGGGGCCCTCATATGGCTACACCTTC. It codes for CASRERRGPSYGYTF.